This T cell receptor (beta chain) was observed in a study of early T cells in non-severe SARS-CoV-2 infection (dated by TCRdb to the early 2020s). Regarding the research as a whole: Bulk RNA from unsorted whole blood was used for TCR sequencing, so alpha and beta chains could not be paired. Results and caveats for the whole study, not just this receptor: VDJdb matching was skewed toward anti-spike CD8 responses and likely underestimated virus-specific expansions by missing private and CD4 specificities.

Its CDR3 holds 15 amino acids, cysteine through phenylalanine. CDR3 DNA is the only sequence kept; it has 45 bases, read in frame from the first base. CDR1 and CDR2 (DFQATT, SNEGSKA) derive from the germline V gene (reference sequence). V is clipped by 2 bases and J by 5 bases, and the sequence between their germline boundaries is 16 bases long. As concerns this clonotype: Its antigen has not been determined. Base quality data are lacking; no much larger clone is found one base away.

This was a case-control study nested in a cohort of healthcare workers in London, UK, who had nasopharyngeal swab PCR tests and blood samples taken every week. Healthcare workers were recruited during the week of the UK lockdown, between 23 and 31 March 2020, and followed weekly for up to about 15 weeks. Receptor libraries were prepared by 5' RACE. TCRdb lists the instrument as NextSeq 500. Unique molecular identifiers were attached to individual cDNA molecules in the TCR library protocol so that sequencing error and PCR bias could be corrected. TCR alpha and beta chains were both sequenced, and the abundances of alpha and beta sequences in each sample were closely correlated with each other. The published analysis was carried out like this. Decombinator V4 was used to annotate the V gene, J gene and CDR3 of the TCR sequences. Expanded TCRs were defined as changing significantly between any two time points under a Poisson model with p below 0.0001. Abundances of TCRs were expressed as counts per million after normalisation to the total number of TCRs sequenced in each sample. TRAV1-2 paired with TRAJ12, TRAJ20 or TRAJ33 defined MAIT TCRs, while TRAV10 paired with TRAJ18 defined iNKT TCRs. VDJdb, accessed 1 November 2021, was searched for CMV, EBV and SARS-CoV-2 annotated TCRs, with TCRs annotated for multiple antigens excluded. Using fastp at Q25 and MiXCR, TCRdb reprocessed the public reads and kept productive beta chains. Rows matching on CDR3 protein sequence are summarized as one entry with the most common DNA and genes. TCRdb, not the original authors, processed these V and J calls. The sample records 55,000 to 70,000 distinct CDR3 sequences, 12% of which are singletons. More than 0.9% of the sample comes from the top ten.

The receptor was isolated from an adult who was a healthcare worker with PCR-confirmed SARS-CoV-2 infection or an uninfected control (not recorded which). The donor label of this sample is uncertain. The chain couples TRBV20-1 to TRBJ2-1, with no confidently assigned D gene. The sample consisted of whole blood, taken at baseline. The DNA is as follows: TGCAGTGCTAGAAATTTCGGGTTCGGAGACAATGAGCAGTTCTTC. It encodes CSARNFGFGDNEQFF.